This TCR beta chain was obtained from a study of blood T cells in healthy people across ages. Germline V gene lookup returns CDR1 DFQATT and CDR2 SNEGSKA (reference sequence). This CDR3 is built from 13 residues. Each sample gave at least 6.5 million isolated PBMCs. Points from the study as a whole: A strong correlation was seen between TCR beta diversity and naive T cell percentage.

As for this clonotype: Its antigen is not known. With a much larger clone just one base away, this may be a read error.

Then a second PCR, running roughly 6 to 11 cycles, was carried out with a sample-barcoded 5' primer and a J-beta primer mix. One entry per CDR3 protein results from TCRdb running MiXCR on the 5' RACE reads. The top ten clones hold approximately 4% of a sample with about 1.5 million distinct CDR3 sequences, under 55% of them seen once. This TCR was sampled from a woman between 18 and 29 years old in good health. The V gene is TRBV20-1, the J gene TRBJ2-4, with D uncertain. Sequences were obtained from blood. The CDR3, as DNA: TGCAGTGTTGGGCGGCCTGCCAAAAACACTCAGTACTTC. Protein sequence: CSVGRPAKNTQYF.